This entry is about one T cell receptor beta chain. Its target is unknown. At one boundary the junction diverges from the germline segment, which might be a read error. These data come from a study of blood T cells in healthy people across ages. The CDR3 has 13 amino acids. CDR1 is SGHVS and CDR2 is FNYEAQ in the germline V gene. The second PCR ran about 6 to 11 cycles with a sample-barcoded 5' primer and J-beta primers. Using its own MiXCR run on the 5' RACE reads, TCRdb lists one record per CDR3 protein. The sample yields 730,000 or so distinct CDR3 sequences, roughly 41% seen once. Study-level results: Naive CD4+ cells and diversity were both higher in long-lived donors than in aged donors.

The source material was blood. This sequence originates from an older woman in good health. The V and J genes are TRBV7-6 and TRBJ2-7, with a tentative D call TRBD1 (6 bases). CDR3 protein: CAGSSRAGDERYF. DNA of the CDR3: TGTGCCGGCAGCTCCCGGGCAGGGGACGAGCGGTACTTC.